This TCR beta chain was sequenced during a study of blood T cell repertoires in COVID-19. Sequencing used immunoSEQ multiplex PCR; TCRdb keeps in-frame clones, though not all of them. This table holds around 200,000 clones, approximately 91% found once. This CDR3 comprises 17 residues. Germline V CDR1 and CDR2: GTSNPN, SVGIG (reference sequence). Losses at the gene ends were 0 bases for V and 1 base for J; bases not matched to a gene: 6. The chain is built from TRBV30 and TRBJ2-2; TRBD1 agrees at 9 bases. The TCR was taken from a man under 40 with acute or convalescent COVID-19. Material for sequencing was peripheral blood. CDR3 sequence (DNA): TGTGCCTGGAGTGTACCATGGACAGGGGAGAACACCGGGGAGCTGTTTTTT. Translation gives CAWSVPWTGENTGELFF.